Below, 26 T cell receptor beta chains from the same sample are listed, as sequenced in a study of human T cells and chemical hapten exposure. TCRdb reprocessed the RACE reads with MiXCR, giving one entry per CDR3 protein. The repertoire holds roughly 100,000 distinct CDR3 sequences, with 34% as singletons. Time point denoted: patch test 3, about 24 weeks after DPC sensitization. Treatment noted: therapeutic diphenylcyclopropenone sensitization with weekly scalp DPC. The material was whole blood, obtained in connection with sensitization to the hapten diphenylcyclopropenone (DPC). The receptors come from a man aged 35-49 years with alopecia areata. Some clones in this sample may be carry-over from other donors' samples.

The V call is TRBV29-1, the J call TRBJ1-1, with no clear D. Trimming removed 1 base at V and 0 bases at J, with 3 bases between. The CDR3 consists of 12 residues. Looked up from germline, CDR1 is SQVTM and CDR2 is ANQGSEA. CDR3 sequence reads: CSVEGVNTEAFF. As DNA, the CDR3 is TGCAGCGTTGAAGGCGTGAACACTGAAGCTTTCTTT.

This sequence joins TRBV10-3 and TRBJ2-7; D not certain. This CDR3 has 17 amino acids. Germline CDR1 ENHRY, CDR2 SYGVKD. Trimming pared 0 bases from V and 0 bases from J, leaving 15 bases between. The CDR3 nucleotides are TGTGCCATCAGTGAGTCAAGAGGTGCCCCTAGCTCCTACGAGCAGTACGTC. Translated: CAISESRGAPSSYEQYV.

This chain uses TRBV15 with TRBJ2-6, with D perhaps being TRBD1 or TRBD2 (6 bases each). V gave up 3 bases and J gave up 2 bases, with 8 bases separating them. CDR3 length: 15 residues. Germline CDR1 reads LNHNV; CDR2 reads YYDKDF (reference sequence). The CDR3 region is CATSRRGAGANVLTF. DNA for the CDR3: TGTGCCACCAGCAGGAGGGGGGCTGGGGCCAACGTCCTGACTTTC.

This chain joins TRBV6-2 or TRBV6-3 and TRBJ2-7; 10 bases are a match to TRBD2. The CDR3 covers 16 residues. CDR1 is MNHEY and CDR2 is SVGEGT in the germline V gene. V lost 0 bases to trimming and J lost 2 bases; unmatched junction nucleotides: 4. CDR3 coding DNA: TGTGCCAGCAGTTACTCGGATAGCGGGAGGCCCTACGAGCAGTACTTC. As protein: CASSYSDSGRPYEQYF.

The CDR3 region has the DNA TGTGCCAGCAGCCCCCCGCCAGGGAGGTACACCGGGGAGCTGTTTTTT. Translating gives CASSPPPGRYTGELFF. The chain combines TRBV7-9 with TRBJ2-2; TRBD2 is a possible D gene (6 bases). V lost 5 bases and J lost 3, with 16 bases in between. The CDR3 length is 16 residues. CDR1 and CDR2 (germline): SEHNR, FQNEAQ (reference sequence).

This chain joins TRBV2 and TRBJ2-5; 7 bases agree with TRBD2. The CDR3 runs to 14 residues. Trimming took 6 bases from V and 7 from J; bases not matched to a gene: 11. Germline CDR1 SNHLY, CDR2 FYNNEI. The CDR3: CASSPETSLRTQYF. The CDR3 coding sequence is TGTGCCAGCAGCCCTGAGACTAGCCTAAGGACCCAGTACTTC.

This clonotype appeared a few times. The chain is built from TRBV29-1 and TRBJ1-4; D call uncertain. V was clipped by 2 bases and J by 7 bases, with 8 bases between them. Germline V CDR1 and CDR2: SQVTM, ANQGSEA. The length of the CDR3 is 12 residues. DNA for the CDR3: TGCAGCGTTGAAAAGGGAAGTGAAAAACTGTTTTTT. This encodes CSVEKGSEKLFF.

This clonotype was counted only a few times. The chain joins TRBV7-2 to TRBJ1-5; D is uncertain. The V gene lost 1 base and the J gene lost 4 bases, with 5 bases spanning the gap. The germline V gene encodes CDR1 SGHTA and CDR2 FQGNSA. The CDR3 runs 13 residues. The CDR3 loop reads CASSLDRNQPQHF. CDR3 nucleotides: TGTGCCAGCAGCTTAGATCGGAATCAGCCCCAGCATTTT.

There are a few counts of this clonotype. The V and J genes are TRBV29-1 and TRBJ2-3; TRBD2 matches 12 bases. Germline V gives CDR1 SQVTM, CDR2 ANQGSEA. Unmatched junction bases numbered 6, after V lost 8 bases and J lost 3 bases. The CDR3 extends over 14 amino acids. CDR3 sequence reads: CSSRTSGNTDTQYF. CDR3 bases: TGCAGCTCTAGGACTAGCGGGAATACAGATACGCAGTATTTT.

The chain has TRBV28 and TRBJ2-7, with a weak D call TRBD1 (6 bases). The ends were cut back, 11 bases at V and 2 bases at J, with 10 bases in the middle. CDR1 is MDHEN and CDR2 is SYDVKM in the germline V gene. The CDR3 is 11 residues long. The CDR3 coding sequence is TGTGCCGGGGGCCCCGCCTACGAGCAGTACTTC. It translates to CAGGPAYEQYF.

In its sample, this clonotype was seen a few times. The chain recombines TRBV18 with TRBJ1-3, with a weak D call TRBD1 (5 bases). There are 18 residues in the CDR3. V gave up 2 bases and J gave up 1 base, with 18 bases separating them. Germline lookup yields CDR1 KGHSH and CDR2 LQKENI. The CDR3 DNA follows: TGTGCCAGCTCACCAACCCACCTGGACACGGTTTCTGGAAACACCATATATTTT. Translation: CASSPTHLDTVSGNTIYF.

The chain carries TRBV19 and TRBJ2-3; a weak D match, TRBD2 (5 bases). CDR1 and CDR2 (germline): LNHDA, SQIVND (reference sequence). V was pared by 2 bases and J by 5 bases, with 17 bases between. The CDR3 runs to 16 residues. CDR3 loop: CASSIRGGPSGDTQYF. CDR3 coding DNA: TGTGCCAGTAGTATACGAGGCGGGCCCTCAGGAGATACGCAGTATTTT.

The chain combines TRBV2 with TRBJ1-5; possibly TRBD1 for D (6 bases). The length of the CDR3 is 12 residues. Germline assignment: CDR1 SNHLY and CDR2 FYNNEI. V was trimmed by 9 bases and J by 3 bases, leaving 9 bases between them. The CDR3 here is CASRTVNQPQHF. The CDR3 region has the DNA TGTGCCAGTAGGACAGTCAATCAGCCCCAGCATTTT.

V usage is TRBV12-3 or TRBV12-4 and J usage is TRBJ2-2, with D uncertain. CDR3 length: 13 residues. V was pared by 6 bases and J by 7 bases, with 12 bases between. The CDR3 DNA follows: TGTGCCAGCAGCCCCATCCGCGGCGGGGAGCTGTTTTTT. Translating gives CASSPIRGGELFF.

The chain is built from TRBV12-3 or TRBV12-4 and TRBJ2-7; D is possibly TRBD2 (5 bases). Trimming cost V 4 bases and J 5 bases, with 12 bases left between them. The CDR3 loop spans 13 amino acids. The CDR3 DNA follows: TGTGCCAGCAGTTCGGGATCCCAAGACGAGCAGTACTTC. Protein product: CASSSGSQDEQYF.

This chain uses TRBV21-1 with TRBJ1-6; TRBD1 is the table's D call and was not checked against the DNA. TRBV21-1 is noted as a pseudogene. This CDR3 contains 16 residues. The CDR3 DNA reads as TGTGCCAGCAGCAAAGAAGAGGGACCGAAAATTAGCACCCTCCACTTT. It specifies CASSKEEGPKISTLHF.

The sample holds a few counts of this clonotype. The chain employs TRBV27 and TRBJ2-7; no reliable D call. Trimming took off 6 bases at V and 3 bases at J, with 12 bases between the two ends. Germline-derived CDR1 and CDR2 are MNHEY and SMNVEV (reference sequence). The CDR3 contains 13 residues. The CDR3 protein is CASSRTVYYEQYF. CDR3 coding DNA: TGTGCCAGCAGCCGGACGGTCTACTACGAGCAGTACTTC.

The V and J genes are TRBV27 and TRBJ2-7; D not resolved. Deletions cut 2 bases from V and 3 bases from J, with 11 bases between. In germline, CDR1 is MNHEY, CDR2 SMNVEV (reference sequence). The CDR3 consists of 14 residues. The CDR3 region is CASSLRQRDYEQYF. DNA of the CDR3: TGTGCCAGCAGTTTAAGGCAGAGAGACTACGAGCAGTACTTC.

CDR3 bases: TGTGCCTGGAGTCTGACGGGGTCTCCGGAGCTAGCGGAGAACACCGGGGAGCTGTTTTTT. This gives the protein CAWSLTGSPELAENTGELFF. The chain employs TRBV30 and TRBJ2-2, with TRBD2 identical over 7 bases. V dropped 2 bases and J dropped 1; count of bases not matched to a gene: 19. The length of the CDR3 is 20 residues. Germline V gives CDR1 GTSNPN, CDR2 SVGIG (reference sequence).

This clonotype was seen only once. The rearrangement links TRBV12-3 or TRBV12-4 to TRBJ2-3, with 14 bases identical to TRBD2. The CDR3 is 17 amino acids. J lost 3 bases, V lost 5 bases, and 7 bases had no gene match. CDR3 amino acids: CASSLGTSGRLTDTQYF. The CDR3 region has the DNA TGTGCCAGCAGTCTTGGGACTAGCGGGAGACTTACAGATACGCAGTATTTT.

The chain couples TRBV9 to TRBJ2-7; the match to TRBD1 covers 8 bases. In germline, CDR1 is SGDLS, CDR2 YYNGEE. The V segment lost 0 bases and the J segment 6 bases; nucleotides outside the gene matches: 8. The CDR3 is 15 residues long. The CDR3 loop reads CASSVGGQGELEQYF. In DNA, the CDR3 is TGTGCCAGCAGCGTAGGAGGACAGGGAGAACTCGAGCAGTACTTC.

This clonotype has just a few counts. The rearrangement links TRBV23-1 to TRBJ2-7; D unresolved. TRBV23-1 belongs to the ORF category, with a function that is uncertain. The V end lost 0 bases, the J end lost 0 bases, and 12 bases lay between the germline ends. This CDR3 comprises 16 residues. CDR3 in DNA: TGCGCCAGCAGTCAATCCCCACGGGCCAGCTCCTACGAGCAGTACGTC. Its translation is CASSQSPRASSYEQYV.

As DNA, the CDR3 is TGTGCCAGCAGCCATAGTGGGGTTGCAACTAATGAAAAACTGTTTTTT. Translation gives CASSHSGVATNEKLFF. The V call is TRBV7-9, the J call TRBJ1-4; D not resolved. This CDR3 spans 16 amino acids. Germline lookup yields CDR1 SEHNR and CDR2 FQNEAQ (reference sequence). The V gene lost 5 bases and the J gene lost 0 bases, with 13 bases spanning the gap.

The chain recombines TRBV12-3 or TRBV12-4 with TRBJ1-1; possibly TRBD1 for D (6 bases). The CDR3 is 14 residues long. V gave up 5 bases and J gave up 1 base, with 11 bases separating them. The CDR3, as DNA: TGTGCCAGCAGTCCACTACAGGGGAACACTGAAGCTTTCTTT. This translates into CASSPLQGNTEAFF.

This clonotype occurred a few times. The CDR3 is CASGLALKSEQFF. CDR3 in DNA: TGTGCTAGTGGTTTGGCCCTGAAGAGTGAGCAGTTCTTC. The chain uses TRBV12-5 and TRBJ2-1; D is undetermined. The V end lost 1 base, the J end lost 9 bases, and 10 bases lay between the germline ends. There are 13 residues in the CDR3. From germline, CDR1 is LGHNT and CDR2 FRNRAP.

This clonotype was seen a few times. The chain carries TRBV6-2 or TRBV6-3 and TRBJ1-1; TRBD1 might be the D (5 bases). The CDR3 extends over 14 amino acids. CDR1 is MNHEY and CDR2 is SVGEGT in the germline V gene. Trimming removed 6 bases at V and 4 bases at J, with 15 bases between. The CDR3 protein is CASRNAGESTEAFF. CDR3 bases: TGTGCCAGCAGGAACGCGGGGGAGAGCACTGAAGCTTTCTTT.